The 23 T cell receptor beta chains in this list originate from one sample, sequenced in a study of T cell responses to AZD1222 COVID-19 vaccine. Only in-frame clones appear in the TCRdb table, and some are missing; sequencing was by immunoSEQ multiplex PCR. Altogether roughly 180,000 clones are present, roughly 90% being singletons, with the ten largest covering roughly 2.5%. Material: peripheral blood, obtained on day 0 of AZD1222 vaccination. These receptor sequences come from an adult in good health.

This clone turned up a few times. This sequence joins TRBV7-9 and TRBJ1-1; a weak D match, TRBD1 (5 bases). In germline, CDR1 is SEHNR, CDR2 FQNEAQ (reference sequence). The CDR3 contains 15 residues. V was trimmed by 0 bases and J by 4 bases, leaving 12 bases between them. The CDR3 is CASSLAGRGTTEAFF. The CDR3 DNA is TGTGCCAGCAGCTTAGCAGGGCGCGGGACCACTGAAGCTTTCTTT.

The chain links TRBV19 to TRBJ2-1; D is unresolved. This CDR3 region has 11 residues. The V end was cut by 8 bases, the J end by 7 bases, with 9 bases between. CDR1 is LNHDA, CDR2 SQIVND, per germline (reference sequence). For the CDR3, the DNA is TGTGCCAGTTCACCCGGGAATGAGCAGTTCTTC. As protein: CASSPGNEQFF.

This chain links TRBV5-1 with TRBJ1-4, with 9 bases identical to TRBD1. J lost 7 bases, V lost 2 bases, and 6 bases had no gene match. Germline CDR1 SGHRS, CDR2 YFSETQ. The CDR3 sequence is 15 residues long. CDR3 DNA sequence: TGCGCCAGCAGCTTTACTCCGGGACAGGGTGAAAAACTGTTTTTT. Translation gives CASSFTPGQGEKLFF.

J is TRBJ1-1 and V is TRBV27; D gene uncertain. The germline V gene has CDR1 MNHEY and CDR2 SMNVEV (reference sequence). The CDR3 is made up of 15 amino acids. V gave up 2 bases and J gave up 3 bases, with 13 bases separating them. CDR3 nucleotides: TGTGCCAGCAGTTTACATCCGGGAGGTGACACTGAAGCTTTCTTT. It translates to CASSLHPGGDTEAFF.

The chain's CDR3 is CASAPGDAGYGYTF. CDR3 nucleotides: TGTGCTAGCGCCCCAGGAGATGCTGGCTATGGCTACACCTTC. The chain couples TRBV12-5 to TRBJ1-2; D unresolved. The CDR3 runs to 14 residues. The ends were cut back, 9 bases at V and 4 bases at J, with 18 bases in the middle. CDR1 and CDR2 (germline): LGHNT, FRNRAP.

The rearrangement uses TRBV28 and TRBJ2-7; D may match TRBD1 or TRBD2 (5 bases each). Germline V gives CDR1 MDHEN, CDR2 SYDVKM. V dropped 7 bases and J dropped 0 bases, with 16 bases sitting between them. The CDR3 is 15 amino acids. The CDR3 sequence: CASIQAGANSYEQYF. The CDR3 DNA is TGTGCCAGCATCCAAGCCGGGGCGAACTCCTACGAGCAGTACTTC.

The V and J genes are TRBV28 and TRBJ1-1; D gene uncertain. V lost 2 bases and J 7 bases, leaving 11 bases between the germline ends. The CDR3 covers 13 residues. CDR1 MDHEN and CDR2 SYDVKM come from the germline V gene. The CDR3 nucleotides read TGTGCCAGCAGTTTACCCCAGGCCTTTGAAGCTTTCTTT. Translating gives CASSLPQAFEAFF.

The V and J genes are TRBV7-9 and TRBJ2-7; 9 positions agree with TRBD1. Trimming cost V 1 base and J 6 bases; bases outside gene matches: 4. This CDR3 is 14 amino acids long. The germline gives CDR1 SEHNR, CDR2 FQNEAQ (reference sequence). CDR3 loop: CASSLDRDRVEQYF. In DNA, the CDR3 is TGTGCCAGCAGCTTAGACCGGGACAGGGTCGAGCAGTACTTC.

The chain links TRBV7-8 to TRBJ2-7; 9 nucleotides agree with TRBD1. Per the germline V gene, CDR1 is SGHVS and CDR2 is FQNEAQ. Losses at the gene ends were 5 bases for V and 0 bases for J; bases not matched to a gene: 8. This CDR3 spans 16 amino acids. The chain's CDR3 is CASSPRQGGSSYEQYF. The CDR3 DNA follows: TGTGCCAGCAGCCCCCGACAGGGGGGGAGCTCCTACGAGCAGTACTTC.

J is TRBJ2-3 and V is TRBV7-9; 14 bases line up with TRBD2. The CDR3 consists of 16 residues. V was pared by 5 bases and J by 4 bases, with 5 bases of the junction left unmatched. From germline, CDR1 is SEHNR and CDR2 FQNEAQ (reference sequence). CDR3 loop: CASSGGLAGGADTQYF. DNA for the CDR3: TGTGCCAGCAGCGGCGGACTAGCGGGAGGAGCAGATACGCAGTATTTT.

The rearrangement uses TRBV6-1 and TRBJ2-7, with 7 bases aligning to TRBD1. The trim removed 1 base at V and 2 bases at J, leaving 2 bases unmatched. Germline loops: CDR1 MNHNS, CDR2 SASEGT. The CDR3 totals 14 residues. CDR3 loop: CASSEGTGTYEQYF. DNA for the CDR3: TGTGCCAGCAGTGAAGGGACAGGCACCTACGAGCAGTACTTC.

The chain recombines TRBV5-1 with TRBJ1-2; TRBD1 agrees at 7 bases. The CDR3 length is 18 residues. V shed 3 bases and J 2 bases; nucleotides not matched to a gene: 16. Germline CDR1 reads SGHRS; CDR2 reads YFSETQ. The CDR3 sequence is CASSSYEGQTSLNYGYTF. CDR3 in DNA: TGCGCCAGCAGCTCCTACGAGGGACAGACCTCATTAAACTATGGCTACACCTTC.

In its sample, this clone was seen once. The gene calls are TRBV19 and TRBJ2-7, with D possibly TRBD1 on 6 matching bases. This CDR3 region has 12 residues. The germline V and J ends were trimmed by 6 bases and 2 bases, with 8 bases remaining between them. Germline-derived CDR1 and CDR2 are LNHDA and SQIVND (reference sequence). The chain's CDR3 is CASSGQPYEQYF. The CDR3 coding sequence is TGTGCCAGTAGCGGACAGCCCTACGAGCAGTACTTC. Looking up the rest from reference TRBV19 and TRBJ2-7 gives the full variable domain: DGGITQSPKYLFRKEGQNVTLSCEQNLNHDAMYWYRQDPGQGLRLIYYSQIVNDFQKGDIAEGYSVSREKKESFPLTVTSAQKNPTAFYLCASSGQPYEQYFGPGTRLTVT.

The chain recombines TRBV27 with TRBJ2-3; 12 nucleotides match TRBD2. The CDR3 spans 18 residues. With V trimmed by 4 bases and J by 6 bases, 14 bases remained unmatched. CDR1 is MNHEY, CDR2 SMNVEV, per germline (reference sequence). DNA for the CDR3: TGTGCCAGCAGTTCTCAGATCGGACTAGCGGGATTTACTGATACGCAGTATTTT. The encoded protein is CASSSQIGLAGFTDTQYF.

The chain couples TRBV4-1 to TRBJ2-7, with a weak D call TRBD1 (6 bases). Germline V gene data show CDR1 as MGHRA and CDR2 as YSYEKL. V was cut by 0 bases and J by 2 bases, with 11 bases left in between. The CDR3 has 15 residues. The CDR3 loop is CASSQDGGGPYEQYF. The DNA for the CDR3 is TGCGCCAGCAGCCAAGATGGGGGCGGACCCTACGAGCAGTACTTC.

The chain is built from TRBV7-9 and TRBJ2-7; the match to TRBD1 covers 9 bases. Germline V gives CDR1 SEHNR, CDR2 FQNEAQ (reference sequence). The CDR3 has 18 amino acids. With 5 bases clipped from V and 4 bases from J, the junction kept 18 bases outside the gene matches. In DNA form, the CDR3 reads TGTGCCAGCAGCGCCACTTTGCCGAGGACAGGGGCTCTGTACGAGCAGTACTTC. Translating gives CASSATLPRTGALYEQYF.

The chain recombines TRBV19 with TRBJ2-1, with 9 bases that match TRBD2. CDR1 LNHDA and CDR2 SQIVND come from the germline V gene (reference sequence). The V and J ends lost 4 bases and 5 bases, in that order; junction bases with no gene match: 6. This CDR3 is 15 amino acids long. The CDR3 reads CASSTLAGFNNEQFF. CDR3 coding DNA: TGTGCCAGTAGTACCCTAGCGGGGTTCAACAATGAGCAGTTCTTC.

This clone was observed a few times. This rearrangement joins TRBV10-1 to TRBJ2-7; tentatively, D is TRBD1 or TRBD2 (5 bases each). Germline V lookup: CDR1 WNHNN, CDR2 SYGVQD (reference sequence). This CDR3 has 18 amino acids. V lost 7 bases to trimming and J lost 1 base, with 26 bases between them. The CDR3 region is CASKPLSTGTELSYEQYF. The CDR3 DNA sequence: TGCGCCAGCAAACCCTTGAGTACGGGGACGGAGCTGTCCTACGAGCAGTACTTC.

The gene calls are TRBV28 and TRBJ1-3; 8 positions agree with TRBD1. Germline-derived CDR1 and CDR2 are MDHEN and SYDVKM. The CDR3 length is 18 residues. Trimming cost V 2 bases and J 0 bases; bases outside gene matches: 9. CDR3 DNA sequence: TGTGCCAGCAGTTTACAATACCTACAGGGGGACTCTGGAAACACCATATATTTT. This encodes CASSLQYLQGDSGNTIYF.

V gene TRBV9 combines with J gene TRBJ2-2, with D possibly TRBD2 on 5 matching bases. Germline V lookup: CDR1 SGDLS, CDR2 YYNGEE. Trimming left V 5 bases short and J 3 bases short, with 8 bases between. This CDR3 has 13 residues. CDR3 DNA: TGTGCCAGCAGACTAGATTACACCGGGGAGCTGTTTTTT. Amino acid sequence: CASRLDYTGELFF. The full variable domain, completed using reference TRBV9 and TRBJ2-2, is DSGVTQTPKHLITATGQRVTLRCSPRSGDLSVYWYQQSLDQGLQFLIQYYNGEERAKGNILERFSAQQFPDLHSELNLSSLELGDSALYFCASRLDYTGELFFGEGSRLTVL.

The rearrangement uses TRBV5-1 and TRBJ2-2; unclear D gene. The CDR3 consists of 15 residues. Germline CDR1 reads SGHRS; CDR2 reads YFSETQ. Trimming left V 1 base short and J 4 bases short, with 11 bases between. In DNA form, the CDR3 reads TGCGCCAGCAGCTTGTTCCCTAGTGGCACCGGGGAGCTGTTTTTT. This encodes CASSLFPSGTGELFF.

The chain combines TRBV5-1 with TRBJ1-6; D might be TRBD1 (5 bases). Between the trimmed V and J ends, which lost 0 bases and 9 bases, there was a span of 16 bases. Germline CDR1 is SGHRS and CDR2 is YFSETQ. The CDR3 totals 16 residues. For the CDR3, the DNA is TGCGCCAGCAGCTTGGCCGCCCAGGGTTTGGCTTCACCCCTCCACTTT. Amino acids: CASSLAAQGLASPLHF.

This chain uses TRBV6-5 with TRBJ1-2; the D gene is possibly TRBD1 (6 bases). Germline CDR1 reads MNHEY; CDR2 reads SVGAGI. The V gene lost 2 bases and the J gene lost 7 bases, with 14 bases spanning the gap. This CDR3 spans 14 amino acids. The CDR3 region has the DNA TGTGCCAGCAGTTACCGCCAGGGGCGTAGTGGCTACACCTTC. The encoded protein is CASSYRQGRSGYTF.